These 19 T cell receptor beta chains originate from one sample sequenced in a study of human T cells and chemical hapten exposure. TCRdb ran MiXCR on the RACE reads and lists one entry per CDR3 protein. This table has 79,000 or so distinct CDR3 sequences, 10% appearing once. Time point described: patch test 1, 2 weeks after DPC sensitization. The treatment was: therapeutic diphenylcyclopropenone sensitization with weekly scalp DPC. The sample here was whole blood, taken in connection with sensitization to the hapten diphenylcyclopropenone (DPC). The source of these receptors is a woman in her forties or fifties with alopecia areata. Some clones in this sample may be carry-over from other donors' samples.

This clonotype appeared many times. This chain uses TRBV6-2 or TRBV6-3 with TRBJ2-7; D possibly corresponds to TRBD2 (5 bases). The CDR3 totals 13 residues. Germline CDR1 reads MNHEY; CDR2 reads SVGEGT. V lost 2 bases and J 4 bases, leaving 9 bases between the germline ends. CDR3 region: CASSYREDYEQYF. The CDR3 nucleotides read TGTGCCAGCAGTTACCGGGAAGATTACGAGCAGTACTTC.

The V call is TRBV29-1, the J call TRBJ1-5; no reliable D call. Germline assignment: CDR1 SQVTM and CDR2 ANQGSEA. V shed 6 bases and J shed 0 bases, with 3 bases lying between them. This CDR3 has 11 residues. The CDR3 loop reads CSVGSNQPQHF. The CDR3 DNA reads as TGCAGCGTGGGTAGCAATCAGCCCCAGCATTTT.

The CDR3 loop is CASSADRTRKETQYF. CDR3 coding DNA: TGTGCCAGCAGCGCCGATCGAACGCGAAAAGAGACCCAGTACTTC. This chain links TRBV7-9 with TRBJ2-5; no reliable D call. The CDR3 has 15 amino acids. V shed 5 bases and J shed 3 bases, with 16 bases lying between them. Germline V lookup: CDR1 SEHNR, CDR2 FQNEAQ (reference sequence).

CDR3 loop: CASSQLSSGRPTDTQYF. The CDR3 bases are TGTGCCAGCAGCCAACTCTCTAGCGGGAGGCCCACAGATACGCAGTATTTT. The chain carries TRBV3-1 and TRBJ2-3, with TRBD2 matching 11 bases. J gave up 2 bases and V 2 bases, and 6 bases lay outside the gene matches. Germline loops: CDR1 LGHDT, CDR2 YNNKEL (reference sequence). There are 17 residues in the CDR3.

This clonotype was seen only a few times. V is TRBV28 and J is TRBJ2-7, with TRBD2 identical over 7 bases. This CDR3 has 15 residues. Germline V gene sequence: CDR1 MDHEN, CDR2 SYDVKM. CDR3 protein: CVSALSPTSKYEQYF. The CDR3, as DNA: TGTGTATCCGCCTTGTCTCCGACTAGCAAGTACGAGCAGTACTTC.

Remarks on this clonotype: This could be a read error, since a much larger clone is one nucleotide away. V gene TRBV12-3 or TRBV12-4 combines with J gene TRBJ2-7, with 14 nucleotides matching TRBD2. The CDR3 length is 15 residues. V was pared by 6 bases and J by 7 bases, with 8 bases of the junction left unmatched. CDR3 residues: CASRRGLAGASEQYF. For the CDR3, the DNA is TGTGCCAGCAGGCGGGGACTAGCGGGAGCCTCGGAGCAGTACTTC.

This clonotype has only a few counts. J is TRBJ2-1 and V is TRBV29-1, with TRBD2 matching over 7 bases. Looked up from germline, CDR1 is SQVTM and CDR2 is ANQGSEA. Trimming took 7 bases from V and 5 from J; bases not matched to a gene: 23. This CDR3 comprises 18 residues. In DNA, the CDR3 is TGCAGCGCCCCCGGGGAGGCCAAATTAGCGGGCAGGGACAATGAGCAGTTCTTC. It translates to CSAPGEAKLAGRDNEQFF.

This clonotype turned up a few times. V and J are TRBV7-2 and TRBJ2-1; possibly TRBD1 for D (7 bases). Per germline, CDR1 SGHTA and CDR2 FQGNSA. This CDR3 region has 18 residues. V was shortened by 1 base and J by 0 bases, with 16 bases between the two germline ends. This CDR3 reads CASSLGAGGRLSYNEQFF. In nucleotides, the CDR3 is TGTGCCAGCAGCTTAGGGGCAGGGGGGAGACTCTCCTACAATGAGCAGTTCTTC.

This clonotype showed up just a few times. The chain links TRBV9 to TRBJ2-3, with D possibly being TRBD1 or TRBD2 (5 bases each). CDR1 and CDR2 from the germline V gene are SGDLS and YYNGEE. The CDR3 has 15 residues. V was trimmed by 1 base and J by 2 bases, leaving 11 bases between them. CDR3 sequence (DNA): TGTGCCAGCAGCGTACGGGACCCCCTCACAGATACGCAGTATTTT. Translated: CASSVRDPLTDTQYF.

This chain joins TRBV7-3 and TRBJ1-1; D unresolved. The CDR3 consists of 14 residues. Deletions cut 6 bases from V and 1 base from J, with 12 bases between. Germline CDR1 is SGHTA and CDR2 is FQGTGA. The DNA of the CDR3 is TGTGCCAGCAGGATCACAGCGGGGAACACTGAAGCTTTCTTT. It is translated as CASRITAGNTEAFF.

This clonotype has a count of ten or more. The gene calls are TRBV11-3 and TRBJ2-2; 7 bases match TRBD1. J gave up 5 bases and V 3 bases, and 6 bases lay outside the gene matches. The CDR3 loop spans 15 amino acids. CDR1 and CDR2 (germline): SGHNT, YENEEA. The CDR3 nucleotides read TGTGCCAGCAGCTTCAAGGGGGCAAAGACCGGGGAGCTGTTTTTT. It encodes CASSFKGAKTGELFF.

The rearrangement joins TRBV5-6 to TRBJ1-5; D gene uncertain. The germline gives CDR1 SGHDT, CDR2 YYEEEE. Trimming took 2 bases from V and 5 from J, leaving 11 bases between them. The CDR3 has 14 amino acids. CDR3: CASSFGGIDQPQHF. The CDR3 region has the DNA TGTGCCAGCAGCTTTGGTGGGATTGATCAGCCCCAGCATTTT.

A note on this clonotype: Since a much larger clone is just one base distant, this may be a read error. As the CDR3 is not closed by the conserved phenylalanine or tryptophan, this likely results from a read error. The chain has TRBV9 and TRBJ1-6; no clear D gene. Germline CDR1 SGDLS, CDR2 YYNGEE. This CDR3 contains 13 residues. The CDR3: CATSPDINSPLHS. Here the CDR3 DNA reads TGTGCAACCTCGCCGGATATTAATTCACCCCTCCACTCT.

This clonotype was seen a few times. The rearrangement links TRBV29-1 to TRBJ2-2, with a tentative D call TRBD2 (5 bases). The CDR3 loop spans 11 amino acids. Germline loops: CDR1 SQVTM, CDR2 ANQGSEA. The germline V and J ends were trimmed by 7 bases and 3 bases, with 6 bases remaining between them. The CDR3 bases are TGCAGCGCCGGGGACACCGGGGAGCTGTTTTTT. Residues: CSAGDTGELFF.

This clonotype was seen only a few times. The rearrangement links TRBV12-3 or TRBV12-4 to TRBJ2-5; D possibly matches TRBD1 or TRBD2 (5 bases each). The CDR3 has 15 amino acids. Trimming took 6 bases from V and 0 from J, leaving 14 bases between them. The CDR3 DNA reads TGTGCCAGCAGGTCTTGGGACGGGGACCAAGAGACCCAGTACTTC. It specifies CASRSWDGDQETQYF.

The chain couples TRBV20-1 to TRBJ1-5, with D perhaps TRBD1 (5 bases). The CDR3 extends over 16 amino acids. The germline V gene encodes CDR1 DFQATT and CDR2 SNEGSKA (reference sequence). Between the trimmed V and J ends, which lost 0 bases and 2 bases, there was a span of 14 bases. CDR3 loop: CSARDPRREGNQPQHF. DNA for the CDR3: TGCAGTGCTAGAGATCCTCGCAGGGAAGGCAATCAGCCCCAGCATTTT.

This chain uses TRBV6-5 with TRBJ2-1; D remains ambiguous. This CDR3 has 13 amino acids. V was pared by 4 bases and J by 7 bases, with 11 bases between. Germline loops: CDR1 MNHEY, CDR2 SVGAGI. The CDR3 is CASSSLVPNEQFF. The CDR3 coding sequence is TGTGCCAGCAGTTCCCTAGTTCCGAATGAGCAGTTCTTC.

The chain has TRBV12-3 or TRBV12-4 and TRBJ2-1, with D possibly matching TRBD2 (6 bases). The V end was cut by 3 bases, the J end by 5 bases, with 14 bases between. The CDR3 sequence is 15 residues long. Written as DNA, the CDR3 is TGTGCCAGCAGTTTTGGCTGGAGGGACGACAATGAGCAGTTCTTC. This translates into CASSFGWRDDNEQFF.

V usage is TRBV7-2 and J usage is TRBJ2-3; no definite D call. The length of the CDR3 is 13 residues. Trimming shortened V by 1 base and J by 5 bases, and 7 bases separated the two germline ends. In germline, CDR1 is SGHTA, CDR2 FQGNSA. CDR3 nucleotides: TGTGCCAGCAGCTTAGGCTATCAAGATACGCAGTATTTT. It codes for CASSLGYQDTQYF.